These 23 T cell receptor beta chains originate from one sample sequenced in a study of molecular identifiers for immune sequencing clone quantification (dated by TCRdb to 2016 to 2019). Library prep was done by PCR. The listed sequencing device is NextSeq 500. TCRdb applied fastp at Q25 and MiXCR to the public reads, then kept only in-frame beta chains. Each entry merges the rows of one CDR3 protein and shows their most common DNA and genes. This sample gives some 580,000 distinct CDR3 sequences in total; 25% of them show up just once. The top ten constitute 0.75% to 0.8% of the sample. Sequenced material: naive CD8+ T cells from blood, with Jurkat cell RNA spiked in. The cell subset or site label of this sample denotes: FACS-sorted CD8+CD4-CCR7+CD45RA+ naive T cells. The source of these receptors is a human donor in good health. Some libraries in this study had Jurkat cell RNA spiked in.

This clonotype was detected ten times or more. This rearrangement joins TRBV4-1 to TRBJ2-3; D is perhaps TRBD2 (5 bases). The germline gives CDR1 MGHRA, CDR2 YSYEKL. The CDR3 contains 18 residues. V dropped 1 base and J dropped 1 base, with 18 bases sitting between them. The CDR3 loop is CASSQVRTQGSRTDTQYF. The CDR3 bases are TGCGCCAGCAGCCAAGTACGAACCCAAGGGAGCCGCACAGATACGCAGTATTTT.

This clonotype has a count of ten or more. This rearrangement joins TRBV12-3 or TRBV12-4 to TRBJ1-1; D uncertain. V was shortened by 5 bases and J by 1 base, with 17 bases between the two germline ends. The CDR3 length is 16 residues. CDR3 sequence: CASSPHLGSRNTEAFF. DNA of the CDR3: TGTGCCAGCAGTCCTCATTTGGGGTCCAGGAACACTGAAGCTTTCTTT.

This clonotype was seen ten or more times. The chain employs TRBV7-9 and TRBJ2-5, with D possibly matching TRBD1 (6 bases). The length of the CDR3 is 15 residues. Germline V CDR1 and CDR2: SEHNR, FQNEAQ (reference sequence). The V and J ends lost 5 bases and 5 bases respectively, with 18 bases between them. CDR3 DNA sequence: TGTGCCAGCAGCAACCCGGACAGTCCAACGGAGACCCAGTACTTC. Amino acids: CASSNPDSPTETQYF. Using reference TRBV7-9 and TRBJ2-5 for the parts outside the CDR3, the full variable domain is DTGVSQNPRHKITKRGQNVTFRCDPISEHNRLYWYRQTLGQGPEFLTYFQNEAQLEKSRLLSDRFSAERPKGSFSTLEIQRTEQGDSAMYLCASSNPDSPTETQYFGPGTRLLVL.

Many counts were recorded for this clonotype. The chain is built from TRBV5-1 and TRBJ2-5; 9 bases match TRBD2. The CDR3 sequence is 15 residues long. The J segment lost 2 bases and the V segment lost 4 bases, leaving 6 bases of the junction unmatched. Germline CDR1 and CDR2: SGHRS and YFSETQ. CDR3 residues: CASSHPTSGQETQYF. CDR3 in DNA: TGCGCCAGCAGCCATCCGACTAGCGGACAAGAGACCCAGTACTTC.

V and J are TRBV5-6 and TRBJ1-6, with 8 bases fitting TRBD1. The CDR3 is 16 amino acids. V was pared by 0 bases and J by 8 bases, with 7 bases of the junction left unmatched. Germline CDR1 is SGHDT and CDR2 is YYEEEE. The CDR3 region has the DNA TGTGCCAGCAGCTTGGTAGACAGGGGTTTGGATTCACCCCTCCACTTT. This gives the protein CASSLVDRGLDSPLHF.

Many counts were recorded for this clonotype. The J gene is TRBJ2-6, the V gene TRBV20-1; D is perhaps TRBD2 (5 bases). V lost 5 bases and J lost 0, with 8 bases in between. This CDR3 is 14 amino acids long. CDR1 and CDR2 from the germline V gene are DFQATT and SNEGSKA (reference sequence). CDR3 DNA: TGCAGTGCTGGACTGATCTCTGGGGCCAACGTCCTGACTTTC. This gives the protein CSAGLISGANVLTF.

The sample holds a few counts of this clonotype. The chain employs TRBV4-3 and TRBJ2-3, with D possibly matching TRBD1 (5 bases). The CDR3 spans 15 residues. CDR1 and CDR2 from the germline V gene are LGHNA and YSLEER. Trimming removed 4 bases at V and 4 bases at J, with 15 bases between. The CDR3 DNA follows: TGCGCCAGCAGCCTAGGGGCGGAGCAAGCAGATACGCAGTATTTT. It encodes CASSLGAEQADTQYF.

This rearrangement joins TRBV20-1 to TRBJ2-7; D may be TRBD1 or TRBD2 (5 bases each). V was pared by 5 bases and J by 6 bases, with 14 bases between. This CDR3 has 12 residues. Germline-derived CDR1 and CDR2 are DFQATT and SNEGSKA (reference sequence). DNA of the CDR3: TGCAGTGCTTCCCTTGGGGGTCTCGAGCAGTACTTC. It yields the protein CSASLGGLEQYF.

This clonotype was recorded a few times. This chain uses TRBV19 with TRBJ1-5; 7 bases are a match to TRBD1. The V gene's germline CDR1 is LNHDA and CDR2 SQIVND (reference sequence). The CDR3 contains 16 residues. V gave up 0 bases and J gave up 6 bases; unmatched junction bases: 8. CDR3 sequence reads: CASSIEQGLGIQPQHF. CDR3 DNA sequence: TGTGCCAGTAGTATAGAACAGGGGCTCGGCATTCAGCCCCAGCATTTT.

The rearrangement links TRBV7-9 to TRBJ2-1; D may match TRBD1 or TRBD2 (6 bases each). V dropped 5 bases and J dropped 3 bases, with 8 bases sitting between them. The length of the CDR3 is 13 residues. Germline values: CDR1 SEHNR, CDR2 FQNEAQ (reference sequence). The CDR3 spells CASSGGLYNEQFF. CDR3 sequence (DNA): TGTGCCAGCAGCGGGGGGCTCTACAATGAGCAGTTCTTC.

This clonotype was seen only a few times. This rearrangement joins TRBV2 to TRBJ1-4; 8 bases agree with TRBD1. The CDR3 has 14 residues. V trimming: 5 bases; J trimming: 5 bases; junction bases outside the gene matches: 4. The germline gives CDR1 SNHLY, CDR2 FYNNEI. The CDR3 bases are TGTGCCAGCAGTCTTCAGGGGGCGAATGAAAAACTGTTTTTT. This gives the protein CASSLQGANEKLFF.

Remarks on this clonotype: Given a much more abundant clone one base away, this may be a read error. This chain joins TRBV5-1 and TRBJ2-7, with 7 bases identical to TRBD1. Looked up from germline, CDR1 is SGHRS and CDR2 is YFSETQ. The junction had 9 bases not matched to a gene; V was cut back by 3 bases and J by 6 bases. The CDR3 runs to 14 residues. CDR3 residues: CASSWTGNVCEQYF. The CDR3 DNA follows: TGCGCCAGCAGCTGGACAGGTAATGTGTGCGAGCAGTACTTC.

Worth noting for this clonotype: A single base separates this from a much larger clone, so it may be a read error. V usage is TRBV5-4 and J usage is TRBJ2-3; 15 bases match TRBD2. The CDR3 totals 19 residues. The germline V gene encodes CDR1 SGHNT and CDR2 YYREEE (reference sequence). The CDR3 bases are TGTGTCAGCAGCTTGGCGGTAGGACTAGCGGGAGGGCCAACAGATACGCAGTATTTT. Protein product: CVSSLAVGLAGGPTDTQYF. Supplemented by reference TRBV5-4 and TRBJ2-3, the full variable domain reads ETGVTQSPTHLIKTRGQQVTLRCSSQSGHNTVSWYQQALGQGPQFIFQYYREEENGRGNFPPRFSGLQFPNYSSELNVNALELDDSALYLCVSSLAVGLAGGPTDTQYFGPGTRLTVL.

The chain is built from TRBV6-2 or TRBV6-3 and TRBJ2-7; the D is unclear. CDR1 is MNHEY and CDR2 is SVGEGT in the germline V gene. This CDR3 has 15 amino acids. V was trimmed by 5 bases and J by 0 bases, leaving 14 bases between them. The CDR3 reads CASSLDPVVSYEQYF. The DNA of the CDR3 is TGTGCCAGCAGTCTTGACCCAGTGGTCTCCTACGAGCAGTACTTC.

This chain joins TRBV20-1 and TRBJ1-6; 7 bases map to TRBD1. Germline lookup yields CDR1 DFQATT and CDR2 SNEGSKA (reference sequence). The trim removed 3 bases at V and 7 bases at J, leaving 12 bases unmatched. The CDR3 consists of 16 residues. For the CDR3, the DNA is TGCAGTGCTAGGGACCACCGGGACAGAGGGAATTCACCCCTCCACTTT. This sequence encodes CSARDHRDRGNSPLHF.

This clonotype was recorded at least ten times. V is TRBV4-3 and J is TRBJ2-1; D unresolved. CDR1 is LGHNA and CDR2 is YSLEER in the germline V gene. With 0 bases removed from V and 0 bases from J, the gap between germline ends came to 12 bases. There are 17 residues in the CDR3. As DNA, the CDR3 is TGCGCCAGCAGCCAAGATTGGGCGCAGAGCTCCTACAATGAGCAGTTCTTC. The encoded protein is CASSQDWAQSSYNEQFF.

This clonotype was counted many times. The chain employs TRBV2 and TRBJ2-5; 13 positions match TRBD2. Trimming removed 6 bases from V and 5 bases from J; junction bases left unmatched: 3. CDR3 length: 14 residues. Looked up from germline, CDR1 is SNHLY and CDR2 is FYNNEI. The DNA for the CDR3 is TGTGCCAGCAGGGGGACTAGCGGGGCCGAGACCCAGTACTTC. Translation: CASRGTSGAETQYF.

Concerning this clonotype: This may be a read error, as it is one base from a much larger clone. The chain couples TRBV7-8 to TRBJ1-2; 8 bases fit TRBD1. V trimming: 5 bases; J trimming: 4 bases; junction bases outside the gene matches: 6. The germline V gene has CDR1 SGHVS and CDR2 FQNEAQ. The CDR3 extends over 14 amino acids. The CDR3 loop reads CASSVDRVPYGYTF. The CDR3 DNA follows: TGTGCCAGCAGCGTGGACAGGGTTCCCTATGGCTACACCTTC.

This clonotype was seen at least ten times. The V call is TRBV2, the J call TRBJ1-1; D ambiguous. The CDR3 sequence is 14 residues long. Trimming took 6 bases from V and 4 from J, leaving 15 bases between them. In germline, CDR1 is SNHLY, CDR2 FYNNEI. CDR3 nucleotide sequence: TGTGCCAGCAGGGCCACACCCAGGAGCACTGAAGCTTTCTTT. This translates into CASRATPRSTEAFF. The whole variable domain, filled in from reference TRBV2 and TRBJ1-1, reads EPEVTQTPSHQVTQMGQEVILRCVPISNHLYFYWYRQILGQKVEFLVSFYNNEISEKSEIFDDQFSVERPDGSNFTLKIRSTKLEDSAMYFCASRATPRSTEAFFGQGTRLTVV.

Remarks on this clonotype: A much bigger clone sits one base away, suggesting this may be a read error. This CDR3 reads CASRNLAEVQYF. The CDR3 bases are TGTGCCAGCAGAAACCTAGCGGAAGTGCAGTACTTC. The chain carries TRBV7-9 and TRBJ2-7, with 7 bases matching TRBD2. The germline V gene encodes CDR1 SEHNR and CDR2 FQNEAQ (reference sequence). The CDR3 sequence is 12 residues long. V was clipped by 6 bases and J by 9 bases; unmatched bases: 8.

This clonotype came up many times. The chain joins TRBV28 to TRBJ2-7; D is ambiguous. The CDR3 has 12 residues. Germline V gene lookup returns CDR1 MDHEN and CDR2 SYDVKM. V dropped 8 bases and J dropped 7 bases, with 15 bases sitting between them. The CDR3, as DNA: TGTGCCAGCCAAGACAAAGAGGTAGAGCAGTACTTC. Protein: CASQDKEVEQYF.

This clonotype was picked up a small number of times. At one end, the junction sequence differs from germline, possibly due to a read error. The chain links TRBV4-3 to TRBJ1-1; no clear D. Germline V CDR1 and CDR2: LGHNA, YSLEER. The CDR3 is 16 amino acids. The CDR3 coding sequence is TGCGCCAGCAGCCAAGATTGGCACAACCTGAACACTGAAGCTTCCTTT. Translation gives CASSQDWHNLNTEASF.

This clonotype was picked up one time. A much larger clonotype is one base distant, so this may be a read error. Given the absence of the conserved phenylalanine or tryptophan at the CDR3 end, a read error is likely. The J gene is TRBJ2-7, the V gene TRBV28; D not certain. The ends were cut back, 3 bases at V and 2 bases at J, with 17 bases in the middle. This CDR3 region has 16 residues. CDR1 MDHEN and CDR2 SYDVKM come from the germline V gene. The DNA for the CDR3 is TGTGCCAGCAGTTTGGACCTAGGACGGAGACCCTACGAGCAGTACCTC. This gives the protein CASSLDLGRRPYEQYL.